The 3 T cell receptor beta chains below come from one sample, sequenced in a study of memory CD4+ T cells and cytomegalovirus serostatus. Method: immunoSEQ multiplex PCR; TCRdb's copy keeps in-frame clones and lacks some. This sample has approximately 65,000 clones; roughly four fifths occur once, and the top ten carry roughly 0.94%. The sort gate was single viable CD3+CD4+CD8-CD45RO+ cells for memory CD4+ T cells. The sequenced material came from memory CD4+ T cells from blood. The receptors were gathered from an adult in good health and CMV-seronegative.

The V gene is TRBV14, the J gene TRBJ2-2; 9 positions match TRBD1. V lost 4 bases to trimming and J lost 4 bases; unmatched junction nucleotides: 4. The CDR3 has 15 amino acids. Germline lookup yields CDR1 SGHDN and CDR2 FVKESK. DNA of the CDR3: TGTGCCAGCAGCCGGGGACAGGGCTTCACCGGGGAGCTGTTTTTT. This codes for CASSRGQGFTGELFF.

This chain links TRBV6-5 with TRBJ1-1, with 7 bases lining up with TRBD1. There are 15 residues in the CDR3. Per germline, CDR1 MNHEY and CDR2 SVGAGI. V was pared by 2 bases and J by 4 bases, with 7 bases of the junction left unmatched. The CDR3 bases are TGTGCCAGCAGTTACCAGGGGGGATTAGGCACTGAAGCTTTCTTT. This sequence encodes CASSYQGGLGTEAFF.

The genes are TRBV5-1 and TRBJ2-3; D remains ambiguous. CDR3 size: 15 residues. Looked up from germline, CDR1 is SGHRS and CDR2 is YFSETQ. Trimming took 0 bases from V and 6 from J, leaving 14 bases between them. CDR3: CASSLGPNLWDTQYF. The DNA for the CDR3 is TGCGCCAGCAGCTTGGGGCCAAACCTCTGGGATACGCAGTATTTT.